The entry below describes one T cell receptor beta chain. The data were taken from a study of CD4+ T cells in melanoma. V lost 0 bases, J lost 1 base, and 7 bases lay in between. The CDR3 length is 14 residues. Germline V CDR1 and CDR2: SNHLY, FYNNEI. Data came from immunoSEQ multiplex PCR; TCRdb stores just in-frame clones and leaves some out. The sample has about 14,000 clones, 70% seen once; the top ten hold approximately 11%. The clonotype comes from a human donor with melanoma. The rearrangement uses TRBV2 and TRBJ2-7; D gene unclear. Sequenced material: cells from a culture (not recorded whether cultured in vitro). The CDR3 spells CASSEALASYEQYF. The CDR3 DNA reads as TGTGCCAGCAGTGAAGCTCTTGCGTCCTACGAGCAGTACTTC.